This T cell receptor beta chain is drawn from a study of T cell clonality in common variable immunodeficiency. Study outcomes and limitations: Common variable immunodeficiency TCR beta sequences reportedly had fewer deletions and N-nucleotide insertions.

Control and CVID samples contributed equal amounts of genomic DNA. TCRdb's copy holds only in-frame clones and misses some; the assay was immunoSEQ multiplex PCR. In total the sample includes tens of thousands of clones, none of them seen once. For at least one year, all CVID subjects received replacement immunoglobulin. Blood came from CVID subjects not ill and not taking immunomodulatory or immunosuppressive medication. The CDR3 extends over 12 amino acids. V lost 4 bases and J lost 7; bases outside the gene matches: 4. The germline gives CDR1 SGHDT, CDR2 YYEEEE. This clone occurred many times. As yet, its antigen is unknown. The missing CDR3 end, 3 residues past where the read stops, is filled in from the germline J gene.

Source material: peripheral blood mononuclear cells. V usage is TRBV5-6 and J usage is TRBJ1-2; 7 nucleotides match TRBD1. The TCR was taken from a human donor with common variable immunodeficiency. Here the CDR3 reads CASSLGGAGYTF. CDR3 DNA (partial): TGTGCCAGCAGCCTAGGGGGCGCTGGC.